Below, 25 T cell receptor beta chains from the same sample are listed, as sequenced in a study of T cell responses to AZD1222 COVID-19 vaccine (dated by TCRdb to the early 2020s). Per the publication, the time point label means: baseline before first vaccination. Sample treatment or condition, as interpreted from the label and publication: meningococcal conjugate vaccine given as trial control. The library was prepared using the immunoSEQ multiplex PCR assay. As stored in TCRdb, this immuneACCESS dataset retains in-frame rearrangements with V and J assigned. A fraction of the clones does not appear; measured against another copy, unresolved V genes explain less than half of the discrepancy, and the remainder lacks a known reason. The table for this sample lists 100,000 to 150,000 clones; roughly 91% of them were counted only once. The top ten clonotypes cover about 4.4% of the sample. The sequencing used peripheral blood, collected on day 0 of MenACWY control vaccination. These receptors came from an adult in good health.

The rearrangement uses TRBV27 and TRBJ1-6; D not certain. The germline gives CDR1 MNHEY, CDR2 SMNVEV (reference sequence). This CDR3 region has 15 residues. Trimming left V 3 bases short and J 3 bases short, with 9 bases between. The CDR3 is CASSFAGSYNSPLHF. CDR3 in DNA: TGTGCCAGCAGTTTCGCCGGGAGCTATAATTCACCCCTCCACTTT.

The CDR3 protein is CASSPRDDRAEAFF. In DNA form, the CDR3 reads TGTGCCAGCAGCCCCAGGGATGATCGGGCTGAAGCTTTCTTT. The chain has TRBV11-2 and TRBJ1-1; the D gene is possibly TRBD1 (5 bases). V was cut by 5 bases and J by 6 bases, with 16 bases left in between. The germline V gene encodes CDR1 SGHAT and CDR2 FQNNGV. The CDR3 totals 14 residues.

The rearrangement joins TRBV6-2 or TRBV6-3 to TRBJ2-3; tentative D call: TRBD1 (5 bases). V shed 5 bases and J shed 0 bases, with 15 bases lying between them. The CDR3 has 16 amino acids. CDR1 MNHEY and CDR2 SVGEGT come from the germline V gene. DNA for the CDR3: TGTGCCAGCAGTACGCGTAAGGGGTCTAGCACAGATACGCAGTATTTT. This translates into CASSTRKGSSTDTQYF.

The chain uses TRBV6-5 and TRBJ2-7, with 9 bases aligning to TRBD1. Germline V lookup: CDR1 MNHEY, CDR2 SVGAGI. The CDR3 extends over 15 amino acids. Trimming took 8 bases from V and 0 from J; bases not matched to a gene: 8. The CDR3 reads CASLKRDRDSYEQYV. The CDR3 DNA sequence: TGTGCCAGCCTAAAACGGGACAGGGACTCCTACGAGCAGTACGTC.

The rearrangement joins TRBV28 to TRBJ1-2; D unclear. V was clipped by 5 bases and J by 0 bases, with 22 bases between them. The length of the CDR3 is 18 residues. CDR1 MDHEN and CDR2 SYDVKM come from the germline V gene. The CDR3 spells CASSPVSADGVTNYGYTF. CDR3 coding DNA: TGTGCCAGCAGTCCGGTATCCGCCGATGGGGTAACTAACTATGGCTACACCTTC.

The rearrangement joins TRBV9 to TRBJ1-2; D is perhaps TRBD1 (6 bases). CDR3 size: 13 residues. V shed 7 bases and J shed 8 bases, with 18 bases lying between them. The germline V gene encodes CDR1 SGDLS and CDR2 YYNGEE. The CDR3 protein is CASSPKGGRGYTF. The CDR3 DNA sequence: TGTGCCAGCTCGCCAAAAGGGGGACGCGGCTACACCTTC.

The chain employs TRBV9 and TRBJ2-7; no reliable D call. Germline-derived CDR1 and CDR2 are SGDLS and YYNGEE. The CDR3 consists of 14 residues. Trimming stripped 0 bases from V and 2 bases from J, with 9 bases between. The CDR3 region is CASSVDVGTYEQYF. The CDR3 coding sequence is TGTGCCAGCAGCGTAGATGTAGGGACCTACGAGCAGTACTTC.

The chain combines TRBV5-5 with TRBJ1-2; tentative D call: TRBD1 (6 bases). V was cut by 3 bases and J by 0 bases, with 12 bases left in between. The V gene's germline CDR1 is SGHKS and CDR2 YYEKEE (reference sequence). This CDR3 is 15 amino acids long. CDR3 bases: TGTGCCAGCAGCTCTAAGGGGGTGGCTAACTATGGCTACACCTTC. This translates into CASSSKGVANYGYTF.

This CDR3 reads CSVGTNMNTEAFF. CDR3 nucleotide sequence: TGCAGCGTTGGGACGAACATGAACACTGAAGCTTTCTTT. The V call is TRBV29-1, the J call TRBJ1-1; no clear D. CDR1 and CDR2 from the germline V gene are SQVTM and ANQGSEA. The CDR3 has 13 residues. V lost 4 bases and J 0 bases, leaving 9 bases between the germline ends. Complete variable domain (other parts from reference TRBV29-1 and TRBJ1-1): SAVISQKPSRDICQRGTSLTIQCQVDSQVTMMFWYRQQPGQSLTLIATANQGSEATYESGFVIDKFPISRPNLTFSTLTVSNMSPEDSSIYLCSVGTNMNTEAFFGQGTRLTVV.

The chain carries TRBV5-1 and TRBJ2-1; tentatively, D is TRBD2 (7 bases). The CDR3 extends over 16 amino acids. V was shortened by 0 bases and J by 10 bases, with 20 bases between the two germline ends. CDR1 is SGHRS, CDR2 YFSETQ, per germline. The CDR3 loop reads CASSLESGGLLGEQFF. In DNA form, the CDR3 reads TGCGCCAGCAGCTTGGAATCCGGGGGGCTTTTAGGGGAGCAGTTCTTC. The entire variable domain, with the rest obtained from reference TRBV5-1 and TRBJ2-1, is as follows: KAGVTQTPRYLIKTRGQQVTLSCSPISGHRSVSWYQQTPGQGLQFLFEYFSETQRNKGNFPGRFSGRQFSNSRSEMNVSTLELGDSALYLCASSLESGGLLGEQFFGPGTRLTVL.

This clone has a single count. The chain couples TRBV4-2 to TRBJ1-2; TRBD1 might be the D (5 bases). This CDR3 has 16 residues. V lost 1 base, J lost 4 bases, and 16 bases lay in between. Looked up from germline, CDR1 is LGHNA and CDR2 is YNFKEQ. This CDR3 is CASSQAGPGVFYGYTF. The CDR3 bases are TGTGCCAGCAGCCAAGCGGGCCCGGGGGTGTTCTATGGCTACACCTTC.

The chain uses TRBV4-3 and TRBJ1-6; D not resolved. Germline V lookup: CDR1 LGHNA, CDR2 YSLEER. The CDR3 consists of 14 residues. The V end lost 1 base, the J end lost 3 bases, and 4 bases lay between the germline ends. CDR3 region: CASSQAGYNSPLHF. The CDR3 bases are TGCGCCAGCAGCCAAGCCGGCTATAATTCACCCCTCCACTTT.

The chain couples TRBV5-6 to TRBJ1-5; the D is unclear. Germline V gene sequence: CDR1 SGHDT, CDR2 YYEEEE. The CDR3 runs 14 residues. Trimming took 5 bases from V and 0 from J, leaving 9 bases between them. This CDR3 is CASSSGFSNQPQHF. For the CDR3, the DNA is TGTGCCAGCAGTTCGGGTTTTAGCAATCAGCCCCAGCATTTT.

The genes are TRBV19 and TRBJ1-2; 8 bases agree with TRBD1. After removal of 5 bases from V and 0 bases from J, the junction contained 8 bases not matched to a gene. Germline loops: CDR1 LNHDA, CDR2 SQIVND (reference sequence). The length of the CDR3 is 16 residues. The CDR3 region has the DNA TGTGCCAGTAGTTCCCAGGGGGCCGCGGCTAACTATGGCTACACCTTC. It encodes CASSSQGAAANYGYTF.

The chain employs TRBV11-2 and TRBJ2-2; a possible D gene is TRBD1 (5 bases). The CDR3 length is 14 residues. V was trimmed by 5 bases and J by 6 bases, leaving 13 bases between them. The V gene's germline CDR1 is SGHAT and CDR2 FQNNGV. The CDR3 reads CASSHPVRAGELFF. The CDR3 DNA reads TGTGCCAGCAGCCATCCTGTCAGGGCCGGGGAGCTGTTTTTT.

This chain connects TRBV4-3 to TRBJ2-1; 12 bases are a match to TRBD2. Trimming at V came to 2 bases and at J to 0 bases, leaving 5 bases not matched to a gene. This CDR3 is built from 18 residues. Germline lookup yields CDR1 LGHNA and CDR2 YSLEER. Here the CDR3 reads CASSQSGLAGSSYNEQFF. For the CDR3, the DNA is TGCGCCAGCAGCCAAAGCGGACTAGCGGGGAGCTCCTACAATGAGCAGTTCTTC.

This clone was detected only once. The rearrangement joins TRBV18 to TRBJ2-3; TRBD1 or TRBD2 may be the D gene (5 bases each). There are 16 residues in the CDR3. The V and J ends lost 5 bases and 0 bases respectively, with 15 bases between them. CDR1 and CDR2 from the germline V gene are KGHSH and LQKENI. CDR3 sequence (DNA): TGTGCCAGCTCAGGCCTGAGGGGAGTCAGCACAGATACGCAGTATTTT. Protein: CASSGLRGVSTDTQYF.

The chain recombines TRBV29-1 with TRBJ1-5; tentatively, D is TRBD1 (5 bases). This CDR3 comprises 13 residues. Trimming removed 8 bases at V and 3 bases at J, with 14 bases between. Germline CDR1 SQVTM, CDR2 ANQGSEA. The chain's CDR3 is CSTLDSDNQPQHF. CDR3 nucleotides: TGCAGCACCCTAGACAGTGACAATCAGCCCCAGCATTTT.

The rearrangement uses TRBV29-1 and TRBJ2-7; TRBD2 matches 14 bases. The CDR3 consists of 13 residues. Germline V gives CDR1 SQVTM, CDR2 ANQGSEA. V trimming: 7 bases; J trimming: 6 bases; junction bases outside the gene matches: 5. The CDR3 DNA follows: TGCAGCGGACTAGCGGGAGGGGGCAGCGAGCAGTACTTC. Its translation: CSGLAGGGSEQYF.

The chain couples TRBV7-2 to TRBJ1-3; D unresolved. Germline V gene data show CDR1 as SGHTA and CDR2 as FQGNSA. V was pared by 1 base and J by 0 bases, with 7 bases between. The CDR3 consists of 15 residues. CDR3 protein: CASSLGTGSGNTIYF. In DNA, the CDR3 is TGTGCCAGCAGCTTAGGGACGGGCTCTGGAAACACCATATATTTT.

The V call is TRBV12-3 or TRBV12-4, the J call TRBJ2-5, with D maybe TRBD1 (6 bases). The V and J ends lost 2 bases and 4 bases respectively, with 8 bases between them. The CDR3 consists of 13 residues. Here the CDR3 reads CASSLLGGETQYF. DNA for the CDR3: TGTGCCAGCAGTTTATTAGGGGGAGAGACCCAGTACTTC.

CDR3 sequence reads: CASSLWEQHTEAFF. CDR3 DNA: TGCGCCAGCAGCTTGTGGGAACAACACACTGAAGCTTTCTTT. The chain is built from TRBV5-1 and TRBJ1-1; D ambiguous. V was clipped by 1 base and J by 3 bases, with 10 bases between them. This CDR3 spans 14 amino acids. Germline CDR1 is SGHRS and CDR2 is YFSETQ. Full variable domain (missing parts from reference TRBV5-1 and TRBJ1-1): KAGVTQTPRYLIKTRGQQVTLSCSPISGHRSVSWYQQTPGQGLQFLFEYFSETQRNKGNFPGRFSGRQFSNSRSEMNVSTLELGDSALYLCASSLWEQHTEAFFGQGTRLTVV.

This CDR3 is CASSPPTSGSTDTQYF. CDR3 DNA: TGCGCCAGCAGCCCGCCGACTAGCGGAAGCACAGATACGCAGTATTTT. J is TRBJ2-3 and V is TRBV4-1, with TRBD2 matching 9 bases. The ends lost 4 bases at V and 0 bases at J; junction bases unmatched: 5. This CDR3 has 16 amino acids. Germline V gene sequence: CDR1 MGHRA, CDR2 YSYEKL.

The table lists this clone with a count of one. V usage is TRBV4-1 and J usage is TRBJ2-5; no reliable D call. The CDR3 covers 14 residues. Germline CDR1 MGHRA, CDR2 YSYEKL. V was shortened by 1 base and J by 0 bases, with 6 bases between the two germline ends. The DNA of the CDR3 is TGCGCCAGCAGCCAAGTGGGGAACCAAGAGACCCAGTACTTC. Protein product: CASSQVGNQETQYF.

In DNA form, the CDR3 reads TGCGCCAGCAGCAGAGGGGGCATCCAAGAGACCCAGTACTTC. It specifies CASSRGGIQETQYF. J is TRBJ2-5 and V is TRBV5-1; TRBD1 aligns across 7 bases. V shed 4 bases and J 1 base; nucleotides not matched to a gene: 4. Germline V gives CDR1 SGHRS, CDR2 YFSETQ. There are 14 residues in the CDR3.